Following are 11 T cell receptor beta chains from one sample sequenced in a study of CD8 T cells in ankylosing spondylitis. TCRdb analysed the 5' RACE reads with MiXCR anew, one entry per CDR3 protein. The table has around 30,000 distinct CDR3 sequences, 14% seen once. The sample taken for sequencing was blood. Receptors originate from a male donor with ankylosing spondylitis or in good health (not recorded which).

The J gene is TRBJ2-3, the V gene TRBV12-3 or TRBV12-4; no reliable D call. This CDR3 has 12 residues. Trimming removed 6 bases from V and 7 bases from J, with 11 bases in between. DNA for the CDR3: TGTGCCAGCAGCTCTTCCAGAAATACGCAGTATTTT. This codes for CASSSSRNTQYF.

This clonotype has just a few counts. CDR3 in DNA: TGTGCCAGCAGTTTGATATCAGGGGCTACCTACAATGAGCAGTTCTTC. As protein: CASSLISGATYNEQFF. The rearrangement uses TRBV27 and TRBJ2-1; TRBD1 might be the D (6 bases). CDR1 and CDR2 from the germline V gene are MNHEY and SMNVEV (reference sequence). CDR3 length equals 16 residues. V lost 3 bases and J 2 bases, leaving 14 bases between the germline ends.

This clonotype occurred a few times. The chain uses TRBV5-1 and TRBJ2-2; D might be TRBD2 (6 bases). This CDR3 spans 14 amino acids. Germline CDR1 and CDR2: SGHRS and YFSETQ. Trimming cost V 5 bases and J 4 bases, with 12 bases left between them. CDR3 residues: CASRKEGSTGELFF. In DNA, the CDR3 is TGCGCCAGCAGGAAGGAGGGAAGCACCGGGGAGCTGTTTTTT.

This chain joins TRBV5-1 and TRBJ1-4; no reliable D call. CDR1 is SGHRS and CDR2 is YFSETQ in the germline V gene. V lost 0 bases and J lost 6, with 12 bases in between. This CDR3 is built from 15 residues. This chain's CDR3 is CASSLAGLRDEKLFF. For the CDR3, the DNA is TGCGCCAGCAGCTTGGCCGGGCTAAGGGATGAAAAACTGTTTTTT. Complete variable domain (other parts from reference TRBV5-1 and TRBJ1-4): KAGVTQTPRYLIKTRGQQVTLSCSPISGHRSVSWYQQTPGQGLQFLFEYFSETQRNKGNFPGRFSGRQFSNSRSEMNVSTLELGDSALYLCASSLAGLRDEKLFFGSGTQLSVL.

This clonotype was counted between two and nine times. The rearrangement uses TRBV20-1 and TRBJ2-3; D is uncertain. V gave up 3 bases and J gave up 6 bases, with 7 bases separating them. Per the germline V gene, CDR1 is DFQATT and CDR2 is SNEGSKA (reference sequence). The CDR3 loop spans 11 amino acids. This CDR3 is CSASQVDTQYF. CDR3 DNA sequence: TGCAGTGCTAGCCAGGTGGATACGCAGTATTTT.

There are a few counts of this clonotype. The chain employs TRBV2 and TRBJ1-5; tentative D call: TRBD1 (6 bases). V was cut by 7 bases and J by 1 base, with 20 bases left in between. The CDR3 is made up of 17 amino acids. Germline V gene lookup returns CDR1 SNHLY and CDR2 FYNNEI. CDR3 sequence (DNA): TGTGCCAGCACATTCTGGGGGGGCTTCGCGAGCAATCAGCCCCAGCATTTT. Its protein product is CASTFWGGFASNQPQHF.

This clonotype was recorded a few times. This rearrangement joins TRBV9 to TRBJ2-1; 11 bases are a match to TRBD2. The CDR3 contains 15 residues. Germline CDR1 reads SGDLS; CDR2 reads YYNGEE. The V segment lost 3 bases and the J segment 4 bases; nucleotides outside the gene matches: 3. This chain's CDR3 is CASSASGGFYNEQFF. CDR3 bases: TGTGCCAGCAGCGCTAGCGGGGGGTTTTACAATGAGCAGTTCTTC. Full variable domain (rest looked up from reference TRBV9 and TRBJ2-1): DSGVTQTPKHLITATGQRVTLRCSPRSGDLSVYWYQQSLDQGLQFLIQYYNGEERAKGNILERFSAQQFPDLHSELNLSSLELGDSALYFCASSASGGFYNEQFFGPGTRLTVL.

In its sample, this clonotype was seen a few times. The chain links TRBV3-1 to TRBJ2-2, with 9 bases lining up with TRBD1. Germline loops: CDR1 LGHDT, CDR2 YNNKEL (reference sequence). V was clipped by 7 bases and J by 5 bases; unmatched bases: 2. The length of the CDR3 is 13 residues. The CDR3 region is CASTTGGTGELFF. The CDR3 DNA is TGTGCCAGCACGACAGGGGGGACCGGGGAGCTGTTTTTT. Combining the CDR3 with reference TRBV3-1 and TRBJ2-2 gives the whole variable domain DTAVSQTPKYLVTQMGNDKSIKCEQNLGHDTMYWYKQDSKKFLKIMFSYNNKELIINETVPNRFSPKSPDKAHLNLHINSLELGDSAVYFCASTTGGTGELFFGEGSRLTVL.

The chain uses TRBV28 and TRBJ2-3, with D perhaps TRBD1 (6 bases). CDR1 is MDHEN, CDR2 SYDVKM, per germline. V lost 7 bases to trimming and J lost 2 bases, with 13 bases between them. This CDR3 contains 14 residues. CDR3 protein: CASNWGRNTDTQYF. DNA for the CDR3: TGTGCCAGCAACTGGGGGCGGAACACAGATACGCAGTATTTT.

This clonotype was seen a few times. This chain links TRBV4-3 with TRBJ2-1; 9 nucleotides agree with TRBD2. Per the germline V gene, CDR1 is LGHNA and CDR2 is YSLEER. The V and J ends lost 0 bases and 3 bases, in that order; junction bases with no gene match: 6. The CDR3 covers 17 residues. CDR3 bases: TGCGCCAGCAGCCAAGATCGGGGCGGGAGGGACTACAATGAGCAGTTCTTC. It codes for CASSQDRGGRDYNEQFF.

This clonotype was counted between two and nine times. The chain carries TRBV30 and TRBJ1-1, with D unresolved. Germline V CDR1 and CDR2: GTSNPN, SVGIG (reference sequence). Trimming removed 0 bases at V and 3 bases at J, with 8 bases between. The CDR3 sequence is 13 residues long. CDR3 sequence reads: CAWSVMRDTEAFF. CDR3 nucleotide sequence: TGTGCCTGGAGTGTCATGAGGGACACTGAAGCTTTCTTT.